The source of this T cell receptor (beta chain) is a study of PD-L1 blockade in urothelial cancer. In the study overall: Blood analyses occurred 3 weeks (second dose) and 6 weeks post treatment start. Blood yielded a median of approximately 150,000 T cells per sample.

The germline V gene encodes CDR1 MDHEN and CDR2 SYDVKM. The V and J ends lost 6 bases and 5 bases, in that order; junction bases with no gene match: 13. This CDR3 is 16 amino acids long. Profiled with immunoSEQ multiplex PCR; TCRdb holds only in-frame clones, not every one. This table holds 72,000 or so clones, about 90% found once. Time point given: peripheral blood 6 weeks after treatment start. Sequenced here: PBMCs, sampled around atezolizumab (anti-PD-L1) treatment. The chain uses TRBV28 and TRBJ1-1; TRBD1 matches at 9 bases. The clonotype comes from a man aged 55-75 years with urothelial cancer. The CDR3 DNA follows: TGTGCCAGCAGCCAACGGCCTACAGGGGGCGGGACTGAAGCTTTCTTT. As protein: CASSQRPTGGGTEAFF.